Listed below are T cell receptor beta chains from one sample, sequenced in a study of T cells in Graves' hyperthyroidism and ophthalmopathy. TCRdb used MiXCR to reprocess the multiplex PCR reads, holding one entry per CDR3 protein. The sample has about 400,000 distinct CDR3 sequences, approximately 14% seen once. Sequenced input: blood. The receptor source for this set is a woman aged 18-29 years with Graves' hyperthyroidism. Both conserved end residues are part of each CDR3. Fields, in order: CDR3 length, J gene, V gene, CDR3 protein.

>17|TRBJ2-1|TRBV7-9
CASSPGLAGGSYNEQFF
>14|TRBJ1-2|TRBV20-1
CSARDQDLRVGYTF
>13|TRBJ1-5|TRBV18
CASSPGSNQPQHF
>13|TRBJ2-7|TRBV6-1
CASSTVIAYEQYF
>13|TRBJ1-3|TRBV7-9
CASSYEDANTIYF
>14|TRBJ2-5|TRBV2
CANIPTSGQETQYF
>15|TRBJ2-7|TRBV7-3
CASSLMPGLAIEQYF
>16|TRBJ2-7|TRBV6-1
CASSQIGTGVSYGQYF
>16|TRBJ2-7|TRBV11-2
CASGSVRGKGSYEQYF
>16|TRBJ2-1|TRBV12-5
CASGLALARGINEQFF
>13|TRBJ2-3|TRBV20-1
CSARVAGADTQYF
>12|TRBJ1-1|TRBV12-3/TRBV12-4
CASDQGGTEAFF
>13|TRBJ2-2|TRBV12-3/TRBV12-4
CASSLGEEGELFF
>18|TRBJ2-1|TRBV6-1
CASRPGTSGRALANEQFF
>14|TRBJ1-6|TRBV10-3
CAISGTAPNSPLHF
>16|TRBJ2-5|TRBV5-5
CASRYNSGGTQETQYF
>14|TRBJ2-2|TRBV9
CASSVVTDTGELFF